A single sample is the source of the 17 T cell receptor beta chains below, sequenced in a study of blood T cell repertoires in COVID-19. Repertoires were generated with immunoSEQ multiplex PCR, while TCRdb's copy carries only in-frame clones and drops some. The sample lists tens of thousands of clones; less than 85% were seen once. The sequencing sample was made of peripheral blood. Receptor source: a woman over 75 with acute or convalescent COVID-19.

This clone was seen only a few times. The chain employs TRBV11-2 and TRBJ2-3; D perhaps matches TRBD2 (6 bases). This CDR3 contains 15 residues. V was trimmed by 5 bases and J by 2 bases, leaving 14 bases between them. Germline V gene sequence: CDR1 SGHAT, CDR2 FQNNGV. CDR3 protein: CASSPGSGSTDTQYF. CDR3 DNA: TGTGCCAGCAGCCCGGGAAGCGGGTCCACAGATACGCAGTATTTT.

The chain couples TRBV5-1 to TRBJ1-6; a weak D match, TRBD1 (6 bases). V lost 0 bases and J lost 7, with 11 bases in between. The CDR3 length is 15 residues. From germline, CDR1 is SGHRS and CDR2 YFSETQ. This CDR3 is CASSLAPGQNSPLHF. CDR3 sequence (DNA): TGCGCCAGCAGCTTGGCCCCGGGACAAAATTCACCCCTCCACTTT.

This chain links TRBV27 with TRBJ1-4, with 7 nucleotides matching TRBD1. The germline V gene has CDR1 MNHEY and CDR2 SMNVEV (reference sequence). The J segment lost 4 bases and the V segment lost 8 bases, leaving 7 bases of the junction unmatched. The CDR3 loop spans 14 amino acids. In nucleotides, the CDR3 is TGTGCCAGCGGTGACAGGGTCCTTAATGAAAAACTGTTTTTT. Amino acid sequence: CASGDRVLNEKLFF.

The CDR3 loop reads CASSLDYETIPTDTQYF. The CDR3 DNA is TGTGCCAGCAGCTTGGATTATGAGACTATACCCACAGATACGCAGTATTTT. V gene TRBV5-6 combines with J gene TRBJ2-3; D perhaps matches TRBD2 (5 bases). The CDR3 is 17 residues long. The V gene lost 0 bases and the J gene lost 2 bases, with 16 bases spanning the gap. CDR1 is SGHDT and CDR2 is YYEEEE in the germline V gene.

This chain connects TRBV5-1 to TRBJ2-7; the match to TRBD2 covers 12 bases. The CDR3 consists of 18 residues. Germline lookup yields CDR1 SGHRS and CDR2 YFSETQ. Trimming at V came to 0 bases and at J to 1 base, leaving 8 bases not matched to a gene. In DNA form, the CDR3 reads TGCGCCAGCAGCTTGGGACTAGCGGGAGAGTTTAGGTCCTACGAGCAGTACTTC. As protein: CASSLGLAGEFRSYEQYF.

This chain links TRBV18 with TRBJ1-4; D is perhaps TRBD1 (5 bases). Germline CDR1 and CDR2: KGHSH and LQKENI. V gave up 4 bases and J gave up 8 bases, with 17 bases separating them. The CDR3 extends over 15 amino acids. CDR3 DNA sequence: TGTGCCAGCTCACATAGGGGTCTGGAAGAAGAAAAACTGTTTTTT. Encoded protein: CASSHRGLEEEKLFF. The full variable domain, completed using reference TRBV18 and TRBJ1-4, is NAGVMQNPRHLVRRRGQEARLRCSPMKGHSHVYWYRQLPEEGLKFMVYLQKENIIDESGMPKERFSAEFPKEGPSILRIQQVVRGDSAAYFCASSHRGLEEEKLFFGSGTQLSVL.

The chain carries TRBV9 and TRBJ2-7; 8 positions agree with TRBD2. Germline V gene sequence: CDR1 SGDLS, CDR2 YYNGEE. With V trimmed by 0 bases and J by 7 bases, 9 bases remained unmatched. This CDR3 is 15 amino acids long. CDR3 coding DNA: TGTGCCAGCAGCGTAGAGCGGAGCGGGAGAGCGGAGCAGTACTTC. Translating gives CASSVERSGRAEQYF.

Written as DNA, the CDR3 is TGTGCCACCAGTGATAACAGGGTCAACATTCAGTACTTC. It yields the protein CATSDNRVNIQYF. This rearrangement joins TRBV24-1 to TRBJ2-4; D is possibly TRBD1 (6 bases). The CDR3 length is 13 residues. Trimming left V 3 bases short and J 7 bases short, with 9 bases between. Germline CDR1 KGHDR, CDR2 SFDVKD.

V and J are TRBV5-4 and TRBJ2-3; 7 nucleotides agree with TRBD2. V gave up 1 base and J gave up 2 bases; unmatched junction bases: 7. The CDR3 sequence is 16 residues long. Germline V gene lookup returns CDR1 SGHNT and CDR2 YYREEE (reference sequence). CDR3 sequence reads: CASSLIQRGPTDTQYF. In DNA, the CDR3 is TGTGCCAGCAGCTTGATTCAGCGGGGCCCCACAGATACGCAGTATTTT.

The gene calls are TRBV5-4 and TRBJ2-1; possibly TRBD2 for D (6 bases). Trimming left V 7 bases short and J 2 bases short, with 19 bases between. Germline lookup yields CDR1 SGHNT and CDR2 YYREEE (reference sequence). The CDR3 spans 16 residues. CDR3 loop: CASWLGGAGPYNEQFF. DNA for the CDR3: TGTGCCAGCTGGCTGGGGGGAGCCGGACCCTACAATGAGCAGTTCTTC.

The J gene is TRBJ2-7, the V gene TRBV9, with 7 bases aligning to TRBD1. Germline CDR1 is SGDLS and CDR2 is YYNGEE. V lost 3 bases to trimming and J lost 0 bases; unmatched junction nucleotides: 3. The CDR3 consists of 14 residues. CDR3 amino acids: CASSASGGSYEQYF. The CDR3 region has the DNA TGTGCCAGCAGCGCCTCAGGGGGCTCCTACGAGCAGTACTTC.

The V call is TRBV2, the J call TRBJ1-2; D is perhaps TRBD1 (6 bases). This CDR3 contains 13 residues. V shed 8 bases and J shed 8 bases, with 18 bases lying between them. Germline V CDR1 and CDR2: SNHLY, FYNNEI. CDR3 loop: CASSGQIAWGYTF. CDR3 coding DNA: TGTGCCAGCTCGGGACAAATTGCATGGGGCTACACCTTC. The complete variable domain, with remaining parts taken from reference TRBV2 and TRBJ1-2, reads EPEVTQTPSHQVTQMGQEVILRCVPISNHLYFYWYRQILGQKVEFLVSFYNNEISEKSEIFDDQFSVERPDGSNFTLKIRSTKLEDSAMYFCASSGQIAWGYTFGSGTRLTVV.

V gene TRBV27 combines with J gene TRBJ1-4, with D possibly matching TRBD1 (5 bases). This CDR3 has 12 amino acids. Between the trimmed V and J ends, which lost 3 bases and 8 bases, there was a span of 7 bases. In germline, CDR1 is MNHEY, CDR2 SMNVEV (reference sequence). The CDR3 DNA reads as TGTGCCAGCAGTTTGGAGGGGGAAAAACTGTTTTTT. Protein product: CASSLEGEKLFF.

Only one count was recorded for this clone. The chain is built from TRBV15 and TRBJ2-2; 9 nucleotides match TRBD2. CDR1 and CDR2 from the germline V gene are LNHNV and YYDKDF (reference sequence). This CDR3 is built from 16 residues. Trimming at V came to 0 bases and at J to 7 bases, leaving 6 bases not matched to a gene. DNA of the CDR3: TGTGCCACCAGCAGAGAAGGCGGGAGGGCCGGCGGGGAGCTGTTTTTT. Protein product: CATSREGGRAGGELFF.

The V gene is TRBV27, the J gene TRBJ1-2, with a tentative D call TRBD1 (5 bases). The CDR3 contains 17 residues. Germline-derived CDR1 and CDR2 are MNHEY and SMNVEV (reference sequence). Between the trimmed V and J ends, which lost 6 bases and 2 bases, there was a span of 22 bases. In DNA, the CDR3 is TGTGCCAGCAGACTGACGGCAGGGATTGGGCTGAACTATGGCTACACCTTC. Protein: CASRLTAGIGLNYGYTF.

Here the CDR3 reads CAWFSKPRRNTEAFF. CDR3 sequence (DNA): TGTGCCTGGTTTTCAAAGCCTCGGAGGAACACTGAAGCTTTCTTT. The V and J genes are TRBV30 and TRBJ1-1; the D is unclear. V lost 5 bases and J 1 base, leaving 17 bases between the germline ends. The CDR3 extends over 15 amino acids. Germline values: CDR1 GTSNPN, CDR2 SVGIG (reference sequence).

In this sample, this clone is medium-sized. The chain employs TRBV12-5 and TRBJ2-2, with D possibly being TRBD1 (6 bases). Germline V gives CDR1 LGHNT, CDR2 FRNRAP. CDR3 length equals 15 residues. Deletions cut 6 bases from V and 0 bases from J, with 11 bases between. CDR3 sequence: CASGIGTSNTGELFF. CDR3 bases: TGTGCTAGTGGGATAGGGACATCGAACACCGGGGAGCTGTTTTTT.